The T cell receptor (beta chain) under discussion was sequenced for a study of Graves' ophthalmopathy and Graves' hyperthyroidism. Study results and caveats: The model reached around 64% sensitivity and roughly 72% specificity for predicting ophthalmopathy progression.

Details on this clonotype: What it recognizes is unknown.

For repertoire sequencing, the TCR beta CDR3 regions were amplified from RNA transcripts. RT-PCR was first run with HTBI primers, then multiplex PCR in a second round. Via MiXCR, TCRdb re-called the multiplex PCR reads, giving one row per CDR3 protein. The sample carries 350,000 or so distinct CDR3 sequences, roughly 17% recorded once. The CDR3 runs 15 residues. V shed 2 bases, J shed 4 bases, and the junction held 5 bases outside the gene matches. V is TRBV12-3 or TRBV12-4 and J is TRBJ1-1, with 9 bases identical to TRBD1. This receptor was identified in an adult man with Graves' ophthalmopathy. Sequencing was performed on peripheral blood. This chain's CDR3 is CASSLTTGGITEAFF. CDR3 coding DNA: TGTGCCAGCAGTTTAACGACAGGGGGGATCACTGAAGCTTTCTTT.